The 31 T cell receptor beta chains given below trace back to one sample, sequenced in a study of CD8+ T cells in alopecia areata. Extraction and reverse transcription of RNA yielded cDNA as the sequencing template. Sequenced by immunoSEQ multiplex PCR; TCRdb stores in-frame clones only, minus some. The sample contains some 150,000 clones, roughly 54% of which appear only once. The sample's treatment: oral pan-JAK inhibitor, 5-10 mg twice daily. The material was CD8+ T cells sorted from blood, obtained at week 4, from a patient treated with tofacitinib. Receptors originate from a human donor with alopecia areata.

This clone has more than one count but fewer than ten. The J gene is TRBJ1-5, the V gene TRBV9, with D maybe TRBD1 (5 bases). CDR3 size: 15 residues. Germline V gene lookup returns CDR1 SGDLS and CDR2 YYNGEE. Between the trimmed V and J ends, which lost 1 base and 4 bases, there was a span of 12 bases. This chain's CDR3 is CASSVSGGQNQPQHF. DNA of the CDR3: TGTGCCAGCAGCGTATCCGGGGGTCAGAATCAGCCCCAGCATTTT.

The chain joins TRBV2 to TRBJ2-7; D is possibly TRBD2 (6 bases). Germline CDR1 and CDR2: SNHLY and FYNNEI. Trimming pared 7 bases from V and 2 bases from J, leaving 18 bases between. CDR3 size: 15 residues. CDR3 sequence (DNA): TGTGCCAGCACTCCACCGGGACTTCCCACCTACGAGCAGTACTTC. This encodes CASTPPGLPTYEQYF.

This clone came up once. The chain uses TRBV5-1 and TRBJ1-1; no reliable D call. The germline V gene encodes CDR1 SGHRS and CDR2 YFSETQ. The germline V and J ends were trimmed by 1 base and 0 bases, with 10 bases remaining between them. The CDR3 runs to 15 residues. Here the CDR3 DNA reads TGCGCCAGCAGCTTGCAGAGGAACATGAACACTGAAGCTTTCTTT. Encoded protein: CASSLQRNMNTEAFF.

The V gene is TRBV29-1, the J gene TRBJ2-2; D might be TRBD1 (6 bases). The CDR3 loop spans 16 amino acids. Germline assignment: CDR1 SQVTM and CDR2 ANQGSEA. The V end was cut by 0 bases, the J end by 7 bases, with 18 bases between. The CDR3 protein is CSVEDRLQGTGGELFF. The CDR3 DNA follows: TGCAGCGTTGAAGATAGGTTACAGGGTACAGGCGGGGAGCTGTTTTTT.

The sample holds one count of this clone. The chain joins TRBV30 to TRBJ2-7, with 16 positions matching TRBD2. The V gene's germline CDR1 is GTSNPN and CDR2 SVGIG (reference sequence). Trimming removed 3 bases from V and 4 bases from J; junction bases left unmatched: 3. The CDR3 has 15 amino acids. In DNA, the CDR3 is TGTGCCTGGAGGGGACTAGCGGGGGGGCAGTACGAGCAGTACTTC. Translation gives CAWRGLAGGQYEQYF.

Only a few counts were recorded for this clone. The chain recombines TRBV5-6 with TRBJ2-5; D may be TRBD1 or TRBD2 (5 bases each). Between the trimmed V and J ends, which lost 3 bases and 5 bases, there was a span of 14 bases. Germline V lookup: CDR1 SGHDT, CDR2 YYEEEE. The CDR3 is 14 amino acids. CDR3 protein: CASSWGNGAETQYF. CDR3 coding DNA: TGTGCCAGCAGCTGGGGCAACGGGGCGGAGACCCAGTACTTC.

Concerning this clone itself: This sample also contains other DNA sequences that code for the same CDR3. The CDR3: CAWSEGGTYEQYF. The CDR3 nucleotides read TGTGCCTGGAGTGAGGGGGGGACCTACGAGCAGTACTTC. The rearrangement links TRBV30 to TRBJ2-7; weak D call: TRBD2 (7 bases). The length of the CDR3 is 13 residues. The V end lost 1 base, the J end lost 2 bases, and 9 bases lay between the germline ends. Per the germline V gene, CDR1 is GTSNPN and CDR2 is SVGIG (reference sequence).

The CDR3 loop is CASSQIAGDGYTF. The DNA of the CDR3 is TGCGCCAGCAGCCAGATAGCTGGAGATGGCTACACCTTC. The chain links TRBV4-1 to TRBJ1-2; D uncertain. Germline V lookup: CDR1 MGHRA, CDR2 YSYEKL. The V and J ends lost 3 bases and 6 bases respectively, with 11 bases between them. The CDR3 runs to 13 residues.

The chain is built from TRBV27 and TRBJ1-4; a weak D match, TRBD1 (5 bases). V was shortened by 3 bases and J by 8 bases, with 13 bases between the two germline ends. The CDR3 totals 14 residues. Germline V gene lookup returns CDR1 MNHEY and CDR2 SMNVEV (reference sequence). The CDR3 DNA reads TGTGCCAGCAGTTTCGGGGGTTCGAACGAAAAACTGTTTTTT. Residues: CASSFGGSNEKLFF.

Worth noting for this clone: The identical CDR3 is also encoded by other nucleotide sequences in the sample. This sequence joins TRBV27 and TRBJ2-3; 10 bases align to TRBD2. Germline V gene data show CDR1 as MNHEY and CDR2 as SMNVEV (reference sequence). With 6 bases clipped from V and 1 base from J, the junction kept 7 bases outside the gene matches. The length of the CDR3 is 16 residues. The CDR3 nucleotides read TGTGCCAGCAGCCGGGTCCTAGCGGGGGGCACAGATACGCAGTATTTT. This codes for CASSRVLAGGTDTQYF.

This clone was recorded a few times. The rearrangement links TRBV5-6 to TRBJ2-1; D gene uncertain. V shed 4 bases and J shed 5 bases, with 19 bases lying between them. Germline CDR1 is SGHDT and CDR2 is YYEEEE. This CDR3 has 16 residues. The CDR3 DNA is TGTGCCAGCAGCACCAGAGGAGCATATGGGAACAATGAGCAGTTCTTC. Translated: CASSTRGAYGNNEQFF.

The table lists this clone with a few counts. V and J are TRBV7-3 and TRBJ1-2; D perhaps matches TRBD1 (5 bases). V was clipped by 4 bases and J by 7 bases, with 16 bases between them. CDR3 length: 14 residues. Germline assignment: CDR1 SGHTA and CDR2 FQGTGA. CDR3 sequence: CASSSGPTRLGYTF. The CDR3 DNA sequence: TGTGCCAGCAGCTCGGGACCCACCCGCCTTGGCTACACCTTC.

The CDR3 DNA reads as TGTGCTAGTGGTTTGGGGAATGAGCAGTTCTTC. Encoded protein: CASGLGNEQFF. The chain joins TRBV12-5 to TRBJ2-1, with no clear D. The length of the CDR3 is 11 residues. Per germline, CDR1 LGHNT and CDR2 FRNRAP. V was shortened by 1 base and J by 7 bases, with 2 bases between the two germline ends.

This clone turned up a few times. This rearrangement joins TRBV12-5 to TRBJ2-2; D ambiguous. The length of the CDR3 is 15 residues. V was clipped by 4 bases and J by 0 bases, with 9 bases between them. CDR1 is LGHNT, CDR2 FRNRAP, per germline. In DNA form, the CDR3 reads TGTGCTAGTGGTTATAGCAGGTCGAACACCGGGGAGCTGTTTTTT. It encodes CASGYSRSNTGELFF.

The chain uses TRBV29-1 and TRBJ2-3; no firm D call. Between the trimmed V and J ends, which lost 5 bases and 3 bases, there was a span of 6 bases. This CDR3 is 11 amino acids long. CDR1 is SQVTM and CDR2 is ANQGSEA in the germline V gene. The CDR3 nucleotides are TGCAGCGTTTCCTTGACAGATACGCAGTATTTT. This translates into CSVSLTDTQYF.

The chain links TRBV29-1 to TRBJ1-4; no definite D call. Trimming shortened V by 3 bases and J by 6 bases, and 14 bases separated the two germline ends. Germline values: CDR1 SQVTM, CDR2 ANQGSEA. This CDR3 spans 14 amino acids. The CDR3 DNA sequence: TGCAGCGTTGACGAAGGCGGGGAGTATGAAAAACTGTTTTTT. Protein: CSVDEGGEYEKLFF.

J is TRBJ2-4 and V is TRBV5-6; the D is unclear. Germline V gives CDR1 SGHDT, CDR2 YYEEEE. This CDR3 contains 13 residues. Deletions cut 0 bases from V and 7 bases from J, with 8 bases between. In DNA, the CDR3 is TGTGCCAGCAGCTTGGCGGATATGAACATTCAGTACTTC. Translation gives CASSLADMNIQYF.

CDR3 region: CASTGGADYGYTF. The CDR3 DNA reads as TGTGCCAGCACCGGGGGGGCGGACTATGGCTACACCTTC. This rearrangement joins TRBV6-5 to TRBJ1-2; maybe TRBD1 (6 bases). CDR1 and CDR2 (germline): MNHEY, SVGAGI. The V end lost 7 bases, the J end lost 3 bases, and 12 bases lay between the germline ends. CDR3 length: 13 amino acids.

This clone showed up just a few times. The CDR3 nucleotides are TGTGCCAGCAGGACCGGGAATTCACCCCTCCACTTT. It is translated as CASRTGNSPLHF. The chain uses TRBV25-1 and TRBJ1-6; D ambiguous. The V end lost 6 bases, the J end lost 7 bases, and 7 bases lay between the germline ends. Germline-derived CDR1 and CDR2 are MGHDK and SYGVNS. This CDR3 comprises 12 residues.

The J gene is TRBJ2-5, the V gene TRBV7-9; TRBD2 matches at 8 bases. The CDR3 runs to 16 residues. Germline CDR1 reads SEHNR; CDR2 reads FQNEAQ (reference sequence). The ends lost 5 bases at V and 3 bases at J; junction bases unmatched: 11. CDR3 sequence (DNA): TGTGCCAGCAGCCCACCGGGGGGGACCGAGGAAGAGACCCAGTACTTC. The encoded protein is CASSPPGGTEEETQYF. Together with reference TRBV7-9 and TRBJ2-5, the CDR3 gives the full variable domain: DTGVSQNPRHKITKRGQNVTFRCDPISEHNRLYWYRQTLGQGPEFLTYFQNEAQLEKSRLLSDRFSAERPKGSFSTLEIQRTEQGDSAMYLCASSPPGGTEEETQYFGPGTRLLVL.

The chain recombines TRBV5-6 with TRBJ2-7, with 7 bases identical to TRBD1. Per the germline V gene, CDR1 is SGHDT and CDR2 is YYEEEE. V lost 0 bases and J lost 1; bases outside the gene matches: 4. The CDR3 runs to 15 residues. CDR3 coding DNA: TGTGCCAGCAGCTTGGACAGGGGCCTTTCCTACGAGCAGTACTTC. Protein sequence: CASSLDRGLSYEQYF.

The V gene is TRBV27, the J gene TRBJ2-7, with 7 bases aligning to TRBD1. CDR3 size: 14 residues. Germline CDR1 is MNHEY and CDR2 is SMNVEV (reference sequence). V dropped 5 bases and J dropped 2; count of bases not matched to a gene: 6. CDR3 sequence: CASSRWDSTYEQYF. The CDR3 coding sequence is TGTGCCAGCAGTCGCTGGGACAGTACCTACGAGCAGTACTTC.

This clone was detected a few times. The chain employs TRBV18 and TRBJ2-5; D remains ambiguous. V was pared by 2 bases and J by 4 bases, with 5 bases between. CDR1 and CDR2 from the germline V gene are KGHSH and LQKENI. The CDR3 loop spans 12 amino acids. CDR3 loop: CASSPEIETQYF. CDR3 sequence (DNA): TGTGCCAGCTCACCAGAGATAGAGACCCAGTACTTC.

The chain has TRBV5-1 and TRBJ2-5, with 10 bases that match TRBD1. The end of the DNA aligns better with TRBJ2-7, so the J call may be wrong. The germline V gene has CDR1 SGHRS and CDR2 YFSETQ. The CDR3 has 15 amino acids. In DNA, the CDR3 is TGCGCCAGCAGCCCGGGACAGGGGCTGTCCTACGAGCAGTACTTC. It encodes CASSPGQGLSYEQYF.

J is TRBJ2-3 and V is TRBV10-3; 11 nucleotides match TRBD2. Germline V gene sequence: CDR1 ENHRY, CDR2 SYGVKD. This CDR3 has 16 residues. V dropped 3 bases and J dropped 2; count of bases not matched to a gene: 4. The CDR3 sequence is CAISELAGGNTDTQYF. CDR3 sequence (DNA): TGTGCCATCAGTGAATTAGCGGGGGGGAACACAGATACGCAGTATTTT.

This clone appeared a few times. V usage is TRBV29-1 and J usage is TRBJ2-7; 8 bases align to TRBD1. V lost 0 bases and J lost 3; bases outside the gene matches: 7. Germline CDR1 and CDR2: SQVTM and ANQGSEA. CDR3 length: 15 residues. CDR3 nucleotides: TGCAGCGTTGAAGATGCCGGGACAGGTGGCTACGAGCAGTACTTC. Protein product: CSVEDAGTGGYEQYF.

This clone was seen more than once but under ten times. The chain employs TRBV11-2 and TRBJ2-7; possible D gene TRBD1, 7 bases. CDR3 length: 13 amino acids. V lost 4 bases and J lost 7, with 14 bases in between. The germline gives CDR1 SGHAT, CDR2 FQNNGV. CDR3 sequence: CASSYPAGGEQYF. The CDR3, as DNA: TGTGCCAGCAGCTACCCGGCAGGGGGGGAGCAGTACTTC.

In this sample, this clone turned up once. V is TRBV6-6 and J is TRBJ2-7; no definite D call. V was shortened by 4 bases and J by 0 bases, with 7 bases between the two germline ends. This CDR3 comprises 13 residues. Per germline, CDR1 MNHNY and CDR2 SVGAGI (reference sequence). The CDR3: CASSWEISYEQYF. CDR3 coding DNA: TGTGCCAGCAGTTGGGAAATCTCCTACGAGCAGTACTTC.

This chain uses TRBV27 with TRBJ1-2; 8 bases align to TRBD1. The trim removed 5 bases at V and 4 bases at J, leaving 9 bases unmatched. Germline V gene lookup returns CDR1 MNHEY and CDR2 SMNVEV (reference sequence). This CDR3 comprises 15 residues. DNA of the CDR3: TGTGCCAGCAGTCCGATTGGACAGGGATCCTATGGCTACACCTTC. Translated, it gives CASSPIGQGSYGYTF.

CDR3 nucleotide sequence: TGTGCCAGCAAACGGGCTGCCCGTGAGCAGTTCTTC. As protein: CASKRAAREQFF. The chain recombines TRBV13 with TRBJ2-1; no clear D. The CDR3 has 12 residues. The V and J ends lost 7 bases and 9 bases respectively, with 13 bases between them. CDR1 and CDR2 from the germline V gene are PRHDT and FYEKMQ (reference sequence).

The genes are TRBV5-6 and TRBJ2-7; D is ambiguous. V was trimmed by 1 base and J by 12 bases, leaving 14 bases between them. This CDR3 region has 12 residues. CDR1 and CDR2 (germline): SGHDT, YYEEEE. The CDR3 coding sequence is TGTGCCAGCAGCTTGAGGCCCTCGGAAGTGTACTTC. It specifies CASSLRPSEVYF.